The present TCR beta chain was sequenced within a study of blood T cell repertoires in COVID-19. Background on the study: There were acute and convalescent COVID-19 samples, and they came from the United States, Italy and Spain. PBMCs, B-cell-depleted T cells, or T cells were the source of the cDNA or gDNA that made up the material.

The CDR3 contains 14 residues. Germline V CDR1 and CDR2: SGHRS, YFSETQ. Trimming took off 2 bases at V and 2 bases at J, with 10 bases between the two ends. Points on this clone: This sample also contains other DNA sequences that code for the same CDR3.

The repertoire was sequenced with immunoSEQ multiplex PCR; TCRdb's copy has only in-frame clones and lacks some. The sample contains approximately 47,000 clones, about 83% of which appear only once. Sequenced material: peripheral blood. This chain joins TRBV5-1 and TRBJ1-1, with unresolved D. This TCR derives from a woman aged 60 to 75 with acute or convalescent COVID-19. CDR3 protein: CASSLGQANTEAFF. DNA of the CDR3: TGCGCCAGCAGCTTAGGCCAGGCCAACACTGAAGCTTTCTTT.